This TCR beta chain was captured by sequencing in a study of cytomegalovirus exposure and HLA in healthy donors. The PCR was carried out with 60 Vbeta primers and 13 Jbeta primers. Authors' methods: Per a later analysis, the number of unique TCR beta chains was roughly 80 million, of which 8.5 million to 11 million were shared. Sequencing was performed with immunoSEQ multiplex PCR; in TCRdb, only in-frame clones are kept and a portion is missing. V and J calls and clone size come straight from that table; D and trimming were deduced from the DNA. The sample has 150,000 to 200,000 clones, roughly 80% seen once. Donors likely had unrecorded immune exposures despite being nominally healthy when sampled. The clonotype originates from a man in his late teens or twenties in good health and CMV-seronegative. Sequenced input: PBMCs.

This chain's CDR3 is CASSSGTSRRTDTQYF. The CDR3 DNA reads as TGTGCCAGCAGCTCAGGGACTAGCAGGAGGACAGATACGCAGTATTTT. The V call is TRBV7-2, the J call TRBJ2-3, with 9 bases aligning to TRBD2. With 4 bases clipped from V and 3 bases from J, the junction kept 8 bases outside the gene matches. The CDR3 has 16 residues. The germline V gene has CDR1 SGHTA and CDR2 FQGNSA.